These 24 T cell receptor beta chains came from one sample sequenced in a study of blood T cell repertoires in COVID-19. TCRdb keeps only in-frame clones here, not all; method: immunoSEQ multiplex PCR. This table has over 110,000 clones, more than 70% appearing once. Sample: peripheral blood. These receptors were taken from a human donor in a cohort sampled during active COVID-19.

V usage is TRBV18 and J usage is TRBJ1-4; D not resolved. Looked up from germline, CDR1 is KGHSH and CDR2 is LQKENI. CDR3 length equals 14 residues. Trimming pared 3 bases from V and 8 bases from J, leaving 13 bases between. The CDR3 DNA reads TGTGCCAGCTCACCGGACGGCCGAGGGGAAAAACTGTTTTTT. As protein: CASSPDGRGEKLFF.

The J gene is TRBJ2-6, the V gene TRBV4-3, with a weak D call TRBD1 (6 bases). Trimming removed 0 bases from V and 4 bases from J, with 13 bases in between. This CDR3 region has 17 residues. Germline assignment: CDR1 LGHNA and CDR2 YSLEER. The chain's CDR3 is CASSQDLQGTGANVLTF. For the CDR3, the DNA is TGCGCCAGCAGCCAAGACCTTCAGGGGACCGGGGCCAACGTCCTGACTTTC.

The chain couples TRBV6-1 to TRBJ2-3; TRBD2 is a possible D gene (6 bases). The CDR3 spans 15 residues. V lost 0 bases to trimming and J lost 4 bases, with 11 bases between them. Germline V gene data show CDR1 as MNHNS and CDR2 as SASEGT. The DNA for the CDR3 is TGTGCCAGCAGTGAAGCGTGGGGGGACGCAGATACGCAGTATTTT. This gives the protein CASSEAWGDADTQYF.

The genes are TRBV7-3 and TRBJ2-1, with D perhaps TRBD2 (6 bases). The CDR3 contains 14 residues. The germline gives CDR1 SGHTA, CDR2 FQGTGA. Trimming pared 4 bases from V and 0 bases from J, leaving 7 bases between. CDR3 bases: TGTGCCAGCAGCTCGGGACTCTCCTACAATGAGCAGTTCTTC. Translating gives CASSSGLSYNEQFF.

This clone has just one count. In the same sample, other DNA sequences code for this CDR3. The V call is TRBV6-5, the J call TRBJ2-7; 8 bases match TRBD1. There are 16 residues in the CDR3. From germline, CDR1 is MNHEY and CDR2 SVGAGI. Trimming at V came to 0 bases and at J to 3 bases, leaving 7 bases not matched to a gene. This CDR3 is CASSYSPGTGGYEQYF. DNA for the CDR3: TGTGCCAGCAGTTACTCGCCGGGGACAGGAGGCTACGAGCAGTACTTC.

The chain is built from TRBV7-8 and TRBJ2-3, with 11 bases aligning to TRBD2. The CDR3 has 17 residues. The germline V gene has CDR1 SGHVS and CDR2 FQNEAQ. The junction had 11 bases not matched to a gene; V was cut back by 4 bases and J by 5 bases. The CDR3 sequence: CASSYPFSGGALDTQYF. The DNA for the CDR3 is TGTGCCAGCAGCTACCCCTTTAGCGGGGGGGCATTAGATACGCAGTATTTT.

The CDR3: CASSIITGGTEAFF. The CDR3 DNA reads as TGTGCCAGTAGTATAATAACAGGGGGAACTGAAGCTTTCTTT. The chain combines TRBV19 with TRBJ1-1; 8 bases are a match to TRBD1. From germline, CDR1 is LNHDA and CDR2 SQIVND (reference sequence). V lost 2 bases, J lost 5 bases, and 4 bases stayed unmatched. This CDR3 contains 14 residues.

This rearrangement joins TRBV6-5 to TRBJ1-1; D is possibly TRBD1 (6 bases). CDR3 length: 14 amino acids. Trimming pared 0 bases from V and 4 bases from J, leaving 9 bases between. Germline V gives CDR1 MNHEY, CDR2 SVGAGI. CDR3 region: CASSYSGGGTEAFF. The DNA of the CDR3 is TGTGCCAGCAGTTACTCGGGAGGGGGCACTGAAGCTTTCTTT.

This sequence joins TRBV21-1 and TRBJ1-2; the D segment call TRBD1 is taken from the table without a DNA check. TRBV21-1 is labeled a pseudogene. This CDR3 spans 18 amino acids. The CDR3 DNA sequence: TGTGCCAGCAGCCTACGGGACAGGGAAAGCTGCCTTTTCTATGGCTACACCTTC. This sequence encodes CASSLRDRESCLFYGYTF.

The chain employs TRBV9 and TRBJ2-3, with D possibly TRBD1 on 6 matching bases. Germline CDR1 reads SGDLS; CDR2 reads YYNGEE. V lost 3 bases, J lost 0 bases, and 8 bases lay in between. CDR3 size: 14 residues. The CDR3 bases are TGTGCCAGCAGCGGGGACATTAGCACAGATACGCAGTATTTT. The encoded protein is CASSGDISTDTQYF.

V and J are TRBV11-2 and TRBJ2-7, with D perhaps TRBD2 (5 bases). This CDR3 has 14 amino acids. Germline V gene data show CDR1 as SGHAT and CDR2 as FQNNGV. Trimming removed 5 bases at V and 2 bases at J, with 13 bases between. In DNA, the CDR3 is TGTGCCAGCAGCCGGAGTCGGGGTGCCTACGAGCAGTACTTC. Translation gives CASSRSRGAYEQYF.

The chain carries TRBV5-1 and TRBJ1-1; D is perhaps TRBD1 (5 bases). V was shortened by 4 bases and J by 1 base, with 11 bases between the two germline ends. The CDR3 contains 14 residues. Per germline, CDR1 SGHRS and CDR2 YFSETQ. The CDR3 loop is CASSERQGNTEAFF. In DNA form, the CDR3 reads TGCGCCAGCAGCGAACGGCAGGGGAACACTGAAGCTTTCTTT.

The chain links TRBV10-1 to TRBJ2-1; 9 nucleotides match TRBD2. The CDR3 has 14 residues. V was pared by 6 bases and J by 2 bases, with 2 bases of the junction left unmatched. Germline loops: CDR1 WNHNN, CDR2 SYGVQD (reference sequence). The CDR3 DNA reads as TGCGCCAGCAGGCGGGGGGGCCCCTACAATGAGCAGTTCTTC. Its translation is CASRRGGPYNEQFF.

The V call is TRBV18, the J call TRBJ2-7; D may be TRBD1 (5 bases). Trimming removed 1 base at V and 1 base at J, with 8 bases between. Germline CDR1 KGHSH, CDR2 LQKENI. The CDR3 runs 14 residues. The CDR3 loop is CASSPQGKSYEQYF. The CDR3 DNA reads TGTGCCAGCTCACCACAGGGGAAGTCCTACGAGCAGTACTTC.

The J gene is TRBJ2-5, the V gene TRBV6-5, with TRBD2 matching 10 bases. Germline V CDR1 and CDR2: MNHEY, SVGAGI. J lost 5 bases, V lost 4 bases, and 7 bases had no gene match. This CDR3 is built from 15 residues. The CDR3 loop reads CASSSGLAVVETQYF. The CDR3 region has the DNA TGTGCCAGCAGTTCAGGACTAGCGGTGGTGGAGACCCAGTACTTC.

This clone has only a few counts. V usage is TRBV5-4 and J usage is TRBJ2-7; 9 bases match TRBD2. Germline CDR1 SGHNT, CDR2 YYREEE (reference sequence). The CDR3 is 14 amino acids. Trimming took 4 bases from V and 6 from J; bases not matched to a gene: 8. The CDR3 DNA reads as TGTGCCAGCAGCCTCCCGGGACTAGCAGGCGAGCAGTACTTC. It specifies CASSLPGLAGEQYF.

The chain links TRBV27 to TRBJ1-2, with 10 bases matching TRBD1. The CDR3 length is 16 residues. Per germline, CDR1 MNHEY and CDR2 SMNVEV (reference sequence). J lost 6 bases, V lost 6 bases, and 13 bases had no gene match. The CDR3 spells CASSTGQGLLWDGYTF. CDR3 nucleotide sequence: TGTGCCAGCAGCACGGGACAGGGGCTCCTATGGGATGGCTACACCTTC.

This CDR3 reads CASSLGTGGNYGYTF. DNA of the CDR3: TGCGCCAGCAGCTTGGGGACAGGGGGGAACTATGGCTACACCTTC. The V and J genes are TRBV5-1 and TRBJ1-2, with 10 bases that match TRBD1. CDR3 length: 15 amino acids. Germline V gene data show CDR1 as SGHRS and CDR2 as YFSETQ. The trim removed 0 bases at V and 2 bases at J, leaving 1 base unmatched.

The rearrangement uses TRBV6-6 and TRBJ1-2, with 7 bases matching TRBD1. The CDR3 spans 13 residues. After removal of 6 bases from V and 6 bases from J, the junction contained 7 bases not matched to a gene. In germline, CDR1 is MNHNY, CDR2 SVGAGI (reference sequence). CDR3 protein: CASRLKQGNGYTF. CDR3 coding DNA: TGTGCCAGCAGACTAAAACAGGGGAATGGCTACACCTTC.

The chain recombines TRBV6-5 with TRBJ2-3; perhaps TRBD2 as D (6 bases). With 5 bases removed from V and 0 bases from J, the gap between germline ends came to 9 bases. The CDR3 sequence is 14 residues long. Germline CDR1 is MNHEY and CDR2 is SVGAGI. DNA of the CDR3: TGTGCCAGCAGTCCCGGGACTAGCACAGATACGCAGTATTTT. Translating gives CASSPGTSTDTQYF.

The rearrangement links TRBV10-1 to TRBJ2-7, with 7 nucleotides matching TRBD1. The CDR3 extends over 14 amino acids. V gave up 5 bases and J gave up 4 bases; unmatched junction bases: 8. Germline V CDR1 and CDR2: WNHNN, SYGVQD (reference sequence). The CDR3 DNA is TGCGCCAGCAGTACCGACAGGGTTTCGTACGAGCAGTACTTC. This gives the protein CASSTDRVSYEQYF.

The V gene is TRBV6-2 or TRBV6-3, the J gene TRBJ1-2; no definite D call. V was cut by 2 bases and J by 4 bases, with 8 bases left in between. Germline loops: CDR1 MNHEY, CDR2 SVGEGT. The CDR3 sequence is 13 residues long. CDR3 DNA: TGTGCCAGCAGTTACGGCGGAGTCTATGGCTACACCTTC. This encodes CASSYGGVYGYTF.

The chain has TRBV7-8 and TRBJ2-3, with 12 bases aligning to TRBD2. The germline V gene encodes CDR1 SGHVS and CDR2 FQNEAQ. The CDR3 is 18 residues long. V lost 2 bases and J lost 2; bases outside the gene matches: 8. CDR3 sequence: CASSLLGLAGPFTDTQYF. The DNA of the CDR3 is TGTGCCAGCAGCTTACTAGGACTAGCGGGACCCTTCACAGATACGCAGTATTTT.

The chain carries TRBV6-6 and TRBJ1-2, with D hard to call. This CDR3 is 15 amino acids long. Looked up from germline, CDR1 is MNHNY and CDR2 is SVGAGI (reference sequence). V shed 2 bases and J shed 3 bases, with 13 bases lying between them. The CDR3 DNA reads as TGTGCCAGCAGTTACAGGAGCCCCCACTACTATGGCTACACCTTC. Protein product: CASSYRSPHYYGYTF.